Below, one TCR beta chain is given with its context. The data were obtained in a study of T cells in Graves' hyperthyroidism and ophthalmopathy. Among ophthalmopathy patients, the Clinical Activity Score reached at least 3, the NOSPECS grade reached at least 4, and duration remained under 3 months. Clinical symptoms, serum thyroxine and TRAb, thyroid ultrasound and orbital computed tomography together formed the diagnostic basis. In germline, CDR1 is SGHTA, CDR2 FQGNSA. Trimming shortened V by 5 bases and J by 7 bases, and 17 bases separated the two germline ends. The CDR3 runs to 15 residues. The TCR beta CDR3 regions underwent amplification using RNA transcripts as the source. An initial round of RT-PCR targeting the TCR CDR3 relied on the HTBI primer set. TCRdb ran MiXCR on the multiplex PCR reads and lists one entry per CDR3 protein. The table lists 500,000 to 650,000 distinct CDR3 sequences, approximately 15% of them singletons.

The chain is built from TRBV7-2 and TRBJ1-4, with a possible D match to TRBD1 (6 bases). The sample taken for sequencing was blood. The receptor was derived from a woman aged 50 to 60 with Graves' ophthalmopathy. CDR3 residues: CASSPRGGLAEKLFF. The DNA for the CDR3 is TGTGCCAGCAGCCCGCGCGGGGGGCTGGCTGAAAAACTGTTTTTT.